The subject of this entry is one T cell receptor (beta chain). These data come from a study of blood T cell repertoires in COVID-19. Study at large: The United States, Italy and Spain supplied acute and convalescent COVID-19 samples.

Per germline, CDR1 MDHEN and CDR2 SYDVKM. This CDR3 has 14 residues. Deletions cut 8 bases from V and 0 bases from J, with 13 bases between. Generated by immunoSEQ multiplex PCR, the TCRdb table keeps only in-frame clones and is missing some. The sample records 220,000 or so clones, 80% to 90% being singletons. The sequencing input was PBMCs or T cells enriched from blood (not recorded which). This receptor was obtained from a man aged 45-65 years who had been exposed to COVID-19. This chain connects TRBV28 to TRBJ1-2; a possible D gene is TRBD1 (5 bases). CDR3: CASWLRGTNYGYTF. Written as DNA, the CDR3 is TGTGCCAGCTGGTTAAGGGGCACTAACTATGGCTACACCTTC.